This TCR beta chain was identified during a study of T cells in Graves' hyperthyroidism and ophthalmopathy. Study results and limitations: Appearing also in blood were most of the thyroid clonotypes expanded above 0.001. Ophthalmopathy onset followed model prediction by a median about 6.9 months.

Trimming cost V 2 bases and J 14 bases, with 13 bases left between them. Germline-derived CDR1 and CDR2 are SEHNR and FQNEAQ (reference sequence). The CDR3 consists of 12 residues. Amplified TCR beta CDR3 regions derived from RNA transcripts. First-round RT-PCR of the TCR CDR3 relied on the HTBI primer set. TCRdb reprocessed the multiplex PCR reads via MiXCR and lists one record per CDR3 protein. This table holds about 420,000 distinct CDR3 sequences, around 14% found once. Patients aged 18 to 65 had newly diagnosed hyperthyroidism of under 2 months' duration. Uncontrolled infection, other autoimmune disease, pregnancy and lactation each barred patients from inclusion. As to this clonotype: Antigen: not known.

This TCR was sampled from a woman aged 18-29 years with Graves' hyperthyroidism. Input material: blood. J is TRBJ1-3 and V is TRBV7-9, with a possible D match to TRBD1 (6 bases). CDR3 DNA sequence: TGTGCCAGCAGCTTACCTCGGGGGCCTGTATATTTT. This gives the protein CASSLPRGPVYF.